Below, 3 T cell receptor beta chains from the same sample are listed, as sequenced in a study of CD4 and CD8 cells across lung adenocarcinoma regions. Each CDR3 protein gets one entry after TCRdb re-called the PCR reads with MiXCR. The data contain fewer than 20,000 distinct CDR3 sequences, around 55% of them singletons. The sequenced sample consisted of CD8+ T cells from the center of a lung tumor. These receptors were obtained from a female donor with lung adenocarcinoma. The CD4 and CD8 labels of this study may be unreliable.

This clonotype was found a few times. The chain is built from TRBV3-1 and TRBJ2-3, with D uncertain. The CDR3 is made up of 13 amino acids. V gave up 1 base and J gave up 5 bases, with 7 bases separating them. The germline V gene encodes CDR1 LGHDT and CDR2 YNNKEL (reference sequence). The CDR3 protein is CASSQGSGDTQYF. CDR3 bases: TGTGCCAGCAGCCAAGGTTCTGGAGATACGCAGTATTTT.

Within the sample, this clonotype is medium-sized. The gene calls are TRBV10-3 and TRBJ1-2; the D is unclear. The germline V gene encodes CDR1 ENHRY and CDR2 SYGVKD. Trimming took off 0 bases at V and 6 bases at J, with 14 bases between the two ends. This CDR3 has 15 amino acids. The CDR3 sequence: CAISESEGSQDGYTF. Written as DNA, the CDR3 is TGTGCCATCAGTGAGTCCGAGGGATCTCAGGATGGCTACACCTTC.

The table lists this clonotype with a few counts. The rearrangement joins TRBV7-2 to TRBJ1-2; TRBD1 matches 8 bases. The germline gives CDR1 SGHTA, CDR2 FQGNSA. The CDR3 covers 20 residues. Germline trimming cut 4 bases from V and 3 bases from J; bases unmatched to any gene: 22. Here the CDR3 DNA reads TGTGCCAGCAGCTCCATAACCCGGCGGGGGGGCAGGGGGCTGGACTATGGCTACACCTTC. Encoded protein: CASSSITRRGGRGLDYGYTF.